The clone carrying this T cell receptor beta chain was observed a few times. As yet, its antigen is unknown. These data originate in a study of T cell repertoires in cytomegalovirus infection. About the study: Indications came from public TCR beta signatures; they pointed to CMV infection and to a matching HLA type.

Study results and caveats: CMV-specific TCR beta clonotypes restricted by HLA-C were the ones dominating the ex vivo response. Cumulative frequency of public TCR beta families picked out carriers of CMV plus the relevant HLA.

One entry per CDR3 protein, called by TCRdb with MiXCR from the reads. The profile shows 450,000 to 600,000 distinct CDR3 sequences, approximately 11% of them singletons. From germline, CDR1 is LNHDA and CDR2 SQIVND (reference sequence). This CDR3 spans 14 amino acids. Trimming pared 5 bases from V and 6 bases from J, leaving 16 bases between. The sample taken for sequencing was PBMCs. The chain employs TRBV19 and TRBJ1-2; a possible D gene is TRBD1 (5 bases). This receptor was obtained from a human donor in good health (CMV status not recorded). Some clones in this sample may be carry-over from other donors' samples. The DNA of the CDR3 is TGTGCCAGTAGTCCCCTTGGCAGGGTGCATGGCTACACCTTC. Translation gives CASSPLGRVHGYTF.